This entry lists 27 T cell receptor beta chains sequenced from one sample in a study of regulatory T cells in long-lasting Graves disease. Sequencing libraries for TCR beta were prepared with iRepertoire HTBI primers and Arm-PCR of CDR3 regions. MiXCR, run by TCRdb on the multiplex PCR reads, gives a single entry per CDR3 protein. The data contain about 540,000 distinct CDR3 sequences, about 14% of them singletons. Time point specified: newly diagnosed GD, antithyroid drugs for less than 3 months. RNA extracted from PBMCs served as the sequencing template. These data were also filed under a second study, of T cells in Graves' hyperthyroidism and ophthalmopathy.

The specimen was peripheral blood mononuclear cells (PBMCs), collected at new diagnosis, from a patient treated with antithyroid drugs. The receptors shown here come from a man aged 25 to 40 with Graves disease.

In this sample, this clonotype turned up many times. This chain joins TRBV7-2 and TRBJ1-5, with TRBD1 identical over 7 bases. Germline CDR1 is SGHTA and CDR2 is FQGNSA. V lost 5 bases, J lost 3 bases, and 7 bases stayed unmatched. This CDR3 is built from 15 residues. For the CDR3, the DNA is TGTGCCAGCAGCCCTCTACAGGGGTCCAATCAGCCCCAGCATTTT. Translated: CASSPLQGSNQPQHF. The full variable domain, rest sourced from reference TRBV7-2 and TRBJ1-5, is GAGVSQSPSNKVTEKGKDVELRCDPISGHTALYWYRQSLGQGLEFLIYFQGNSAPDKSGLPSDRFSAERTGGSVSTLTIQRTQQEDSAVYLCASSPLQGSNQPQHFGDGTRLSIL.

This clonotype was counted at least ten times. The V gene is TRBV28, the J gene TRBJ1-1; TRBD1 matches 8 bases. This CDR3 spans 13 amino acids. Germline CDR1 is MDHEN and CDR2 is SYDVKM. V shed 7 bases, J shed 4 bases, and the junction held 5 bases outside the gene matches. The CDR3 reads CASNSGGTTEAFF. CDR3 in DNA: TGTGCCAGCAATTCAGGGGGCACCACTGAAGCTTTCTTT.

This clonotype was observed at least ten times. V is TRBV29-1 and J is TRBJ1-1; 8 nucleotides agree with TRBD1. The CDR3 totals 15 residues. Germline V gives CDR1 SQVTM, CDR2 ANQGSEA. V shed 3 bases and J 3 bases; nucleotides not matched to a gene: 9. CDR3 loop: CSVEGGQGIYTEAFF. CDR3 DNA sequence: TGCAGCGTTGAGGGCGGACAGGGAATATACACTGAAGCTTTCTTT.

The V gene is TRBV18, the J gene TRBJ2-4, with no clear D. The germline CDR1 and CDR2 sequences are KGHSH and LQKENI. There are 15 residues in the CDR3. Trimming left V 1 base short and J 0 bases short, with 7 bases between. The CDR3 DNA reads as TGTGCCAGCTCACCACAGACCTCAGCCAAAAACATTCAGTACTTC. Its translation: CASSPQTSAKNIQYF.

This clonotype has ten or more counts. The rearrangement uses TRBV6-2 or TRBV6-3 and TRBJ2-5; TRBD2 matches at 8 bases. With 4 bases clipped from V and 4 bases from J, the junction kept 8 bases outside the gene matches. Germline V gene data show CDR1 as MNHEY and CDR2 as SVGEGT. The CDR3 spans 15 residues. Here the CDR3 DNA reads TGTGCCAGCAGTTTTAGCGGGACAATGCGAGAGACCCAGTACTTC. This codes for CASSFSGTMRETQYF.

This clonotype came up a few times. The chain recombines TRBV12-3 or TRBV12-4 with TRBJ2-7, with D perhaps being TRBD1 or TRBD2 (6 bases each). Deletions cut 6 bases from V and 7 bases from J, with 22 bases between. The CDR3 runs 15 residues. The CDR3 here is CASSKGVRGAGEQYF. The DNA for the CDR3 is TGTGCCAGCAGCAAAGGGGTCAGGGGCGCGGGGGAGCAGTACTTC.

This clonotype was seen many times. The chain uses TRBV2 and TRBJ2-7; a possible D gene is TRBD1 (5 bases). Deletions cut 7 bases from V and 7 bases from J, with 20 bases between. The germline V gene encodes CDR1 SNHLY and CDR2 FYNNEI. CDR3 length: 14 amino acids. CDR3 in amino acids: CASTINQGEREQYF. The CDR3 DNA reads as TGTGCCAGCACCATAAACCAGGGTGAAAGGGAGCAGTACTTC.

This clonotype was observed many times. The CDR3: CASSLYQGGYGYTF. For the CDR3, the DNA is TGTGCCAGCAGTTTATACCAGGGGGGCTATGGCTACACCTTC. This chain uses TRBV27 with TRBJ1-2; 7 bases agree with TRBD1. Trimming took 1 base from V and 4 from J; bases not matched to a gene: 3. There are 14 residues in the CDR3. Germline CDR1 reads MNHEY; CDR2 reads SMNVEV (reference sequence).

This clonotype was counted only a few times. CDR3 sequence (DNA): TGTGCCGTCATGGCAGGAGGGGGGCAAGAGACCCAGTACTTC. Translated, it gives CAVMAGGGQETQYF. The rearrangement uses TRBV10-3 and TRBJ2-5; D might be TRBD1 or TRBD2, each matching 6 bases. Trimming pared 11 bases from V and 2 bases from J, leaving 18 bases between. The CDR3 loop spans 14 amino acids. Germline values: CDR1 ENHRY, CDR2 SYGVKD.

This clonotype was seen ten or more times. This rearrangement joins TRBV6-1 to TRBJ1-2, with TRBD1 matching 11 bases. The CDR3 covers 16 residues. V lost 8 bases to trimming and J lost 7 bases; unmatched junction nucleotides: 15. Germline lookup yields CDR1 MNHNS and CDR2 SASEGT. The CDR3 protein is CASRRTGGYRGSGYTF. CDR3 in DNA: TGTGCCAGCCGGAGGACAGGGGGCTATCGGGGTAGTGGCTACACCTTC.

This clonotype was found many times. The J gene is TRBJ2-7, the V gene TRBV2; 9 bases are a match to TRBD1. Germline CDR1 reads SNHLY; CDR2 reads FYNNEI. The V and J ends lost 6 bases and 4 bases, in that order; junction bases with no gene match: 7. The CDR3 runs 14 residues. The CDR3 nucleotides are TGTGCCAGCAGCACTAACAGGGGGCTGTACGAGCAGTACTTC. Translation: CASSTNRGLYEQYF. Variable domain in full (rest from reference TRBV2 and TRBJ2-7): EPEVTQTPSHQVTQMGQEVILRCVPISNHLYFYWYRQILGQKVEFLVSFYNNEISEKSEIFDDQFSVERPDGSNFTLKIRSTKLEDSAMYFCASSTNRGLYEQYFGPGTRLTVT.

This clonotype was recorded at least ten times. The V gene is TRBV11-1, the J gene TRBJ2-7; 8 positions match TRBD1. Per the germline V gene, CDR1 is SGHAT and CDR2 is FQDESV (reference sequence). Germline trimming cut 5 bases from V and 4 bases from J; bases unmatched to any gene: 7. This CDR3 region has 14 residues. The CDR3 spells CASSPRQGRYEQYF. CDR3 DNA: TGTGCCAGCAGCCCCCGACAGGGGAGATACGAGCAGTACTTC. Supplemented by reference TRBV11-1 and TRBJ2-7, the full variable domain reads EAEVAQSPRYKITEKSQAVAFWCDPISGHATLYWYRQILGQGPELLVQFQDESVVDDSQLPKDRFSAERLKGVDSTLKIQPAELGDSAMYLCASSPRQGRYEQYFGPGTRLTVT.

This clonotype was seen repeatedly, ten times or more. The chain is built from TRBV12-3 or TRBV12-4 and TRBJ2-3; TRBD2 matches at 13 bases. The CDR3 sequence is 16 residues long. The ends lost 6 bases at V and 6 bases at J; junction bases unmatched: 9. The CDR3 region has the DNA TGTGCCAGCAGGCTAAGACTAGCGGGAGGACCGGATACGCAGTATTTT. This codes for CASRLRLAGGPDTQYF.

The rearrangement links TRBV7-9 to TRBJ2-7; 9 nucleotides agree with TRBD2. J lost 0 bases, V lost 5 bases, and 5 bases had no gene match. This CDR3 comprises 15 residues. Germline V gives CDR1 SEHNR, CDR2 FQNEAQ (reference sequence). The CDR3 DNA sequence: TGTGCCAGCAGCCCTAGCGGGACCATCTCCTACGAGCAGTACTTC. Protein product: CASSPSGTISYEQYF.

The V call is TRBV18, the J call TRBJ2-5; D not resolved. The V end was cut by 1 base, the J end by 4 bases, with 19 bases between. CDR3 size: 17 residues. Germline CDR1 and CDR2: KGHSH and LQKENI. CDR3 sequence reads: CASSPRRGTITAETQYF. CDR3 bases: TGTGCCAGCTCACCACGTCGTGGCACTATAACTGCAGAGACCCAGTACTTC.

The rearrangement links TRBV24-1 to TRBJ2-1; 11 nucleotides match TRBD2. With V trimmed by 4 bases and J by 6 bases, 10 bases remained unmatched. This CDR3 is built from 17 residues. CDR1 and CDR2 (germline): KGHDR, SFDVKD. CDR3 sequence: CATSELAGGPSRNEQFF. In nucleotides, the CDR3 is TGTGCCACCAGTGAGTTAGCGGGAGGGCCCTCTCGCAATGAGCAGTTCTTC.

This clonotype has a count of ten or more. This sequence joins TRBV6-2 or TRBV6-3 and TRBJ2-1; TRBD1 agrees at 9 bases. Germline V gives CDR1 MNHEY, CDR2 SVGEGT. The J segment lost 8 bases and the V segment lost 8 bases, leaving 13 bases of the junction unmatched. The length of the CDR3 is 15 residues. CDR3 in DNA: TGTGCCAGCCTTCTGTACGGACAGGGGAGGTATGAGCAGTTCTTC. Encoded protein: CASLLYGQGRYEQFF.

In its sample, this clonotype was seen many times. The CDR3 loop reads CASSLETGLIDTQYF. The DNA of the CDR3 is TGTGCCAGCAGTTTAGAGACAGGGTTGATAGATACGCAGTATTTT. This chain links TRBV27 with TRBJ2-3; 7 bases align to TRBD1. Trimming at V came to 2 bases and at J to 5 bases, leaving 7 bases not matched to a gene. There are 15 residues in the CDR3. The germline V gene encodes CDR1 MNHEY and CDR2 SMNVEV (reference sequence).

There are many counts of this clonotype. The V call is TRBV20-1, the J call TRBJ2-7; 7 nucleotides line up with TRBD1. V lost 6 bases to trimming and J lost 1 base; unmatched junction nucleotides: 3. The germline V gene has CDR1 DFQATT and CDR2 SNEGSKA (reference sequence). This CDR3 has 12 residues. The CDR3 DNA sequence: TGCAGTGCAAAGGGGGCGTCCTACGAGCAGTACTTC. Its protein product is CSAKGASYEQYF.

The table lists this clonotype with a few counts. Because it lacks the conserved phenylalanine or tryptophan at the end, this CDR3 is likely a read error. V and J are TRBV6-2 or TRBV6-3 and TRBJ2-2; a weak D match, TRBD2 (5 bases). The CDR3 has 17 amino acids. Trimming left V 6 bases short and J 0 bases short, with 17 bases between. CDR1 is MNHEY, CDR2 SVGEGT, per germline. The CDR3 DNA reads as TGTGCCAGCAGAAGTATGCGGGCGGAGCCGAACACCGGGGAGCTGTTTCTT. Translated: CASRSMRAEPNTGELFL.

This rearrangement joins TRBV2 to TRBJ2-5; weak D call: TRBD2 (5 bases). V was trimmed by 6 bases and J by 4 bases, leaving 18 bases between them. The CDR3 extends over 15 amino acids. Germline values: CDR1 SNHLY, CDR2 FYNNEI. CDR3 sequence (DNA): TGTGCCAGCAGCGTAGAACCGGGGAAAGGAGAGACCCAGTACTTC. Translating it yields CASSVEPGKGETQYF. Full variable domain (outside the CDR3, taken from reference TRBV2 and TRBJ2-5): EPEVTQTPSHQVTQMGQEVILRCVPISNHLYFYWYRQILGQKVEFLVSFYNNEISEKSEIFDDQFSVERPDGSNFTLKIRSTKLEDSAMYFCASSVEPGKGETQYFGPGTRLLVL.

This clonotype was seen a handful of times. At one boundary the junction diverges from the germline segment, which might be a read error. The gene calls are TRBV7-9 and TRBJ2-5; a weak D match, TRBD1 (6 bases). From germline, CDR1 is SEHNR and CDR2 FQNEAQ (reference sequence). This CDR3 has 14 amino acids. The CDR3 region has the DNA TGTGCCAGCAGCCCACGACAGGTCCAAGGGACCCAGTACTTC. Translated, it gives CASSPRQVQGTQYF.

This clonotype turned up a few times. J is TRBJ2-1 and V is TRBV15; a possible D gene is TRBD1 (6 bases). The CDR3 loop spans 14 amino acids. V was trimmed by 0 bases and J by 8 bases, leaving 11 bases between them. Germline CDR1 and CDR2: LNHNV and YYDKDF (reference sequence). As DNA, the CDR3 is TGTGCCACCAGCAGAGAGGCCCACAGGGATGAGCAGTTCTTC. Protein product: CATSREAHRDEQFF. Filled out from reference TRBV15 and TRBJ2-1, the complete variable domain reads DAMVIQNPRYQVTQFGKPVTLSCSQTLNHNVMYWYQQKSSQAPKLLFHYYDKDFNNEADTPDNFQSRRPNTSFCFLDIRSPGLGDTAMYLCATSREAHRDEQFFGPGTRLTVL.

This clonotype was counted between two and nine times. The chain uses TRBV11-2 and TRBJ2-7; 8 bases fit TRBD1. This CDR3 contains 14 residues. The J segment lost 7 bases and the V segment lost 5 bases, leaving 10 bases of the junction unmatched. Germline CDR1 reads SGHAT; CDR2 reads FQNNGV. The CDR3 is CASSQGARQWEQYF. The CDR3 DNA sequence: TGTGCCAGCAGCCAGGGGGCAAGGCAATGGGAGCAGTACTTC.

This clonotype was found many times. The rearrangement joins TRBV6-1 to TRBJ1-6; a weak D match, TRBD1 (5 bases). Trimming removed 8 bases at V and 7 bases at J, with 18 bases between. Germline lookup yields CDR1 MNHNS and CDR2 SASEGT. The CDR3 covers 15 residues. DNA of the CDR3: TGTGCCAGCGGGGGGAGCGGTCAGGTGAATTCACCCCTCCACTTT. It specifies CASGGSGQVNSPLHF.

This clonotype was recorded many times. CDR3 in amino acids: CSASTGYGYTF. DNA for the CDR3: TGCAGTGCTAGTACGGGATATGGCTACACCTTC. The rearrangement links TRBV20-1 to TRBJ1-2; D unclear. The CDR3 consists of 11 residues. Germline assignment: CDR1 DFQATT and CDR2 SNEGSKA (reference sequence). Trimming left V 3 bases short and J 5 bases short, with 7 bases between.

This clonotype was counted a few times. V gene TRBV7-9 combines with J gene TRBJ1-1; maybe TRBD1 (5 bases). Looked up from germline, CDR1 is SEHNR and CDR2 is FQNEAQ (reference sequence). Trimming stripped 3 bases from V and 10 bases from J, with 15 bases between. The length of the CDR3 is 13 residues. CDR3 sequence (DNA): TGTGCCAGCAGCTTTATGGTTTCGCAGGGAGCTTTCTTT. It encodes CASSFMVSQGAFF.